These 7 T cell receptor beta chains were all obtained from the same sample, sequenced in a study of blood T cell repertoires in COVID-19. The repertoire was sequenced with immunoSEQ multiplex PCR; TCRdb's copy has only in-frame clones and lacks some. The data show a few hundred thousand clones, approximately 89% seen once. The sequencing input was peripheral blood. These receptors were obtained from a woman aged 55-75 years with COVID-19, enrolled during active disease.

The chain has TRBV5-1 and TRBJ1-4; 11 bases are shared with TRBD1. Germline V gene data show CDR1 as SGHRS and CDR2 as YFSETQ. Losses at the gene ends were 0 bases for V and 5 bases for J; bases not matched to a gene: 9. The CDR3 is made up of 18 amino acids. The CDR3 DNA is TGCGCCAGCAGCTTGGCCCGCAAGGACAGGGGGCGAAATGAAAAACTGTTTTTT. This translates into CASSLARKDRGRNEKLFF.

This chain links TRBV6-5 with TRBJ1-1; D may be TRBD1 (6 bases). The length of the CDR3 is 14 residues. The germline V gene encodes CDR1 MNHEY and CDR2 SVGAGI. Trimming cost V 6 bases and J 0 bases, with 11 bases left between them. For the CDR3, the DNA is TGTGCCAGCAGGAGGGACACAGTGAACACTGAAGCTTTCTTT. Protein: CASRRDTVNTEAFF.

CDR3 coding DNA: TGTGCCAGCACCACTAGGGCGCAAAAACTGTTTTTT. This gives the protein CASTTRAQKLFF. The chain has TRBV28 and TRBJ1-4; D is uncertain. Trimming removed 7 bases at V and 9 bases at J, with 12 bases between. CDR1 is MDHEN, CDR2 SYDVKM, per germline. This CDR3 is built from 12 residues. The full variable domain, its missing parts supplied by reference TRBV28 and TRBJ1-4, is DVKVTQSSRYLVKRTGEKVFLECVQDMDHENMFWYRQDPGLGLRLIYFSYDVKMKEKGDIPEGYSVSREKKERFSLILESASTNQTSMYLCASTTRAQKLFFGSGTQLSVL.

This chain links TRBV2 with TRBJ1-6; TRBD1 agrees at 10 bases. With 11 bases clipped from V and 7 bases from J, the junction kept 8 bases outside the gene matches. This CDR3 is built from 14 residues. CDR1 SNHLY and CDR2 FYNNEI come from the germline V gene. This chain's CDR3 is CAGIPGQGNSPLHF. The DNA of the CDR3 is TGTGCCGGAATTCCGGGACAGGGGAATTCACCCCTCCACTTT.

Concerning this clone: Distinct nucleotide sequences in the sample also encode this CDR3. The chain employs TRBV10-3 and TRBJ1-1; no definite D call. Germline CDR1 and CDR2: ENHRY and SYGVKD. V lost 4 bases to trimming and J lost 1 base, with 7 bases between them. The CDR3 has 13 residues. In DNA form, the CDR3 reads TGTGCCATCAGTGCCGGTGGGAACACTGAAGCTTTCTTT. This translates into CAISAGGNTEAFF.

The chain links TRBV5-1 to TRBJ1-2; 9 bases are a match to TRBD1. With V trimmed by 0 bases and J by 4 bases, 7 bases remained unmatched. In germline, CDR1 is SGHRS, CDR2 YFSETQ. The CDR3 is 16 residues long. CDR3 nucleotides: TGCGCCAGCAGCTTGGCGGGGACAGGGAGCAGCTATGGCTACACCTTC. Protein sequence: CASSLAGTGSSYGYTF.

The table lists this clone with a count of one. The rearrangement links TRBV18 to TRBJ2-5; D call uncertain. CDR3 length: 12 residues. V lost 6 bases to trimming and J lost 0 bases, with 5 bases between them. The germline V gene encodes CDR1 KGHSH and CDR2 LQKENI. This chain's CDR3 is CASSEYQETQYF. In nucleotides, the CDR3 is TGTGCCAGCTCTGAGTACCAAGAGACCCAGTACTTC.